Listed here are 12 T cell receptor beta chains from one sample, sequenced in a study of T-cell memory formation after mild COVID-19. MiXCR, run by TCRdb on the 5' RACE reads, gives a single entry per CDR3 protein. The repertoire has about 390,000 distinct CDR3 sequences, 16% of them found once; the top ten carry 20% to 25%. Material for sequencing was PBMCs or a T cell subset sorted from them (not recorded which). These receptors were obtained from a young man who had mild COVID-19 (a few samples of this study predate the infection). Cell type and time point are not known.

This clonotype was counted a few times. The chain is built from TRBV25-1 and TRBJ1-1; no clear D gene. Trimming removed 8 bases from V and 3 bases from J, with 19 bases in between. Germline V gene data show CDR1 as MGHDK and CDR2 as SYGVNS. This CDR3 comprises 15 residues. As DNA, the CDR3 is TGTGCCAGCTCCCAGGAAGGGTTTCGGGACACTGAAGCTTTCTTT. Translating gives CASSQEGFRDTEAFF.

The chain couples TRBV7-2 to TRBJ2-1; the D is unclear. The germline gives CDR1 SGHTA, CDR2 FQGNSA. The CDR3 sequence is 11 residues long. The ends were cut back, 5 bases at V and 8 bases at J, with 7 bases in the middle. The CDR3 DNA reads TGTGCCAGCAGCCCTAACGATGAGCAGTTCTTC. It encodes CASSPNDEQFF.

This clonotype came up a few times. This chain uses TRBV7-2 with TRBJ1-2; 11 bases are shared with TRBD1. J was trimmed by 8 bases and V by 5 bases; bases with no gene match: 4. Germline lookup yields CDR1 SGHTA and CDR2 FQGNSA. This CDR3 is 13 amino acids long. CDR3 amino acids: CASSGWTGGGYTF. CDR3 nucleotide sequence: TGTGCCAGCAGCGGCTGGACAGGGGGCGGCTACACCTTC.

This chain links TRBV15 with TRBJ1-2; D perhaps matches TRBD1 (5 bases). This CDR3 region has 13 residues. CDR1 and CDR2 from the germline V gene are LNHNV and YYDKDF (reference sequence). V dropped 5 bases and J dropped 0 bases, with 7 bases sitting between them. The CDR3 sequence: CATSGQANYGYTF. The CDR3 bases are TGTGCCACCAGCGGACAAGCTAACTATGGCTACACCTTC.

This clonotype was seen many times. J is TRBJ2-2 and V is TRBV5-4; D unresolved. Germline V gene lookup returns CDR1 SGHNT and CDR2 YYREEE (reference sequence). Trimming left V 0 bases short and J 1 base short, with 13 bases between. The CDR3 loop spans 17 amino acids. Written as DNA, the CDR3 is TGTGCCAGCAGCTTGGTGATGGGGTCTCTGAACACCGGGGAGCTGTTTTTT. It yields the protein CASSLVMGSLNTGELFF.

This clonotype was counted a few times. This chain uses TRBV5-1 with TRBJ2-1; D is perhaps TRBD2 (6 bases). The CDR3 consists of 16 residues. V lost 0 bases and J lost 4, with 14 bases in between. CDR1 and CDR2 (germline): SGHRS, YFSETQ. For the CDR3, the DNA is TGCGCCAGCAGCTTGGAGTCGGCTAGCGCTTACAATGAGCAGTTCTTC. Translation: CASSLESASAYNEQFF. Supplemented by reference TRBV5-1 and TRBJ2-1, the full variable domain reads KAGVTQTPRYLIKTRGQQVTLSCSPISGHRSVSWYQQTPGQGLQFLFEYFSETQRNKGNFPGRFSGRQFSNSRSEMNVSTLELGDSALYLCASSLESASAYNEQFFGPGTRLTVL.

The chain carries TRBV7-2 and TRBJ2-5; 9 bases line up with TRBD2. CDR1 and CDR2 from the germline V gene are SGHTA and FQGNSA. The CDR3 sequence is 16 residues long. The trim removed 2 bases at V and 2 bases at J, leaving 6 bases unmatched. This chain's CDR3 is CASSLSSGGLQETQYF. In DNA form, the CDR3 reads TGTGCCAGCAGCTTAAGTAGCGGGGGCTTACAAGAGACCCAGTACTTC.

A few counts support this clonotype. The chain joins TRBV25-1 to TRBJ2-3; TRBD2 matches at 9 bases. CDR3 length equals 15 residues. V lost 5 bases to trimming and J lost 4 bases; unmatched junction nucleotides: 7. Germline CDR1 is MGHDK and CDR2 is SYGVNS. DNA of the CDR3: TGTGCCAGCAGTACCCTGGCGGGGGGGCCAGATACGCAGTATTTT. It specifies CASSTLAGGPDTQYF.

The J gene is TRBJ2-1, the V gene TRBV14; 8 positions match TRBD2. With V trimmed by 7 bases and J by 3 bases, 11 bases remained unmatched. The germline V gene encodes CDR1 SGHDN and CDR2 FVKESK. The CDR3 covers 16 residues. CDR3 DNA: TGTGCCAGCACCTCGGCGGGGGGCCTTCGCTACAATGAGCAGTTCTTC. It specifies CASTSAGGLRYNEQFF.

The chain is built from TRBV6-2 or TRBV6-3 and TRBJ1-5; TRBD1 is a possible D gene (6 bases). The germline V gene has CDR1 MNHEY and CDR2 SVGEGT. CDR3 length equals 14 residues. Trimming pared 1 base from V and 2 bases from J, leaving 6 bases between. The CDR3 loop is CASSYYRGNQPQHF. The CDR3 nucleotides read TGTGCCAGCAGTTACTACAGGGGCAATCAGCCCCAGCATTTT.

The rearrangement joins TRBV19 to TRBJ2-1; 7 positions agree with TRBD2. The CDR3 runs 14 residues. The trim removed 7 bases at V and 5 bases at J, leaving 8 bases unmatched. Germline CDR1 reads LNHDA; CDR2 reads SQIVND (reference sequence). DNA of the CDR3: TGTGCCAGTACGCCAACGGGGGGTAACAATGAGCAGTTCTTC. This encodes CASTPTGGNNEQFF.

V gene TRBV5-1 combines with J gene TRBJ2-1; the match to TRBD2 covers 12 bases. Trimming removed 3 bases from V and 8 bases from J; junction bases left unmatched: 6. Germline values: CDR1 SGHRS, CDR2 YFSETQ. CDR3 size: 15 residues. The CDR3 spells CASSSMTSGGDEQFF. The CDR3, as DNA: TGCGCCAGCAGCTCTATGACTAGCGGGGGTGATGAGCAGTTCTTC.